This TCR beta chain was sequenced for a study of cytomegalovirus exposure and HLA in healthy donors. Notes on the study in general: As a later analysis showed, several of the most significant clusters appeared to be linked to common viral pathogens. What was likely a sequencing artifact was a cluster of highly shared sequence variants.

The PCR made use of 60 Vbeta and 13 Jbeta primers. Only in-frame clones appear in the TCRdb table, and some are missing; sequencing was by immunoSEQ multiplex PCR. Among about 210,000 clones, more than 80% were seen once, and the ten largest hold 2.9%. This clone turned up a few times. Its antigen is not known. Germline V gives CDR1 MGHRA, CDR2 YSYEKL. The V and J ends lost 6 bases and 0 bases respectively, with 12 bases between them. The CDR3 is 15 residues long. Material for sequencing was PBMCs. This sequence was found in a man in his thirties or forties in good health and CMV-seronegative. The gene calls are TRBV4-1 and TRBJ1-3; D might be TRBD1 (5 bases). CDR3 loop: CASSLPQGSGNTIYF. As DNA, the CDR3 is TGCGCCAGCAGTCTACCCCAGGGCTCTGGAAACACCATATATTTT.